This T cell receptor (beta chain) was identified in a study of CD8+ T cells in alopecia areata. Unmatched junction bases numbered 8, after V lost 4 bases and J lost 0 bases. The CDR3 extends over 18 amino acids. In germline, CDR1 is SGDLS, CDR2 YYNGEE. Stated treatment: oral pan-JAK inhibitor, 5-10 mg twice daily. RNA was isolated and reverse transcribed to cDNA, the sequencing template. The table came from immunoSEQ multiplex PCR; TCRdb's copy has only in-frame clones and leaves some out. The sample holds 180,000 or so clones, 53% seen once. Sequences were derived from CD8+ T cells sorted from blood, sampled at week 24, from a patient treated with tofacitinib. The TCR comes from a human donor with alopecia areata. The chain joins TRBV9 to TRBJ2-6, with TRBD1 matching over 9 bases. The CDR3 coding sequence is TGTGCCAGCAGCTCGGGGACAGGGTTTTACTCTGGGGCCAACGTCCTGACTTTC. This gives the protein CASSSGTGFYSGANVLTF.